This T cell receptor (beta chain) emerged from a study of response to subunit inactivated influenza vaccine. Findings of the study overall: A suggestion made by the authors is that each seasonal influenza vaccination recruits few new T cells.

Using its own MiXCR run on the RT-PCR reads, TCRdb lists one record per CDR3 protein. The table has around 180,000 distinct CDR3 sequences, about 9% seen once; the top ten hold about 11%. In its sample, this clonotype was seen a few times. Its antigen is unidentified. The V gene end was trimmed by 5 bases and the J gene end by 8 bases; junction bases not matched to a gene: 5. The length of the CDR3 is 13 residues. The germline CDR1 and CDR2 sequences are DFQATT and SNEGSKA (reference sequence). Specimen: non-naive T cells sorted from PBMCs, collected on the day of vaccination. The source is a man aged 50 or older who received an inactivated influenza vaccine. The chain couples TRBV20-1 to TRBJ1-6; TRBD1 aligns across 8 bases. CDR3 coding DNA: TGCAGTGCTCCCGGACAGGGCGATTCACCCCTCCACTTT. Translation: CSAPGQGDSPLHF.